This T cell receptor beta chain was sequenced during a study of T cells after yellow fever vaccination. TCRdb reanalysed the 5' RACE reads using MiXCR and keeps one entry per CDR3 protein. Of 400,000 or so distinct CDR3 sequences listed, more than 9% were seen once; the top ten hold less than 20%. There are a few counts of this clonotype. The sequenced sample was PBMCs, obtained on the day of the first yellow fever vaccination. The clonotype comes from a man younger than 35 who received the YFV17D yellow fever vaccine.

CDR3 protein: CASSQDYAGGVSGELFF. The DNA of the CDR3 is TGCGCCAGCAGCCAAGATTATGCGGGGGGGGTTTCAGGGGAGCTGTTTTTT. The chain couples TRBV4-3 to TRBJ2-2; 9 positions agree with TRBD2. The CDR3 length is 17 residues. The V and J ends lost 0 bases and 8 bases, in that order; junction bases with no gene match: 10. The germline gives CDR1 LGHNA, CDR2 YSLEER.